Listed here are 10 T cell receptor beta chains from one sample, sequenced in a study of cytomegalovirus exposure and HLA in healthy donors. PCR primers comprised 60 Vbeta and 13 Jbeta primers. TCRdb's copy holds only in-frame clones and misses some; the assay was immunoSEQ multiplex PCR. The sample has about 140,000 clones, almost 85% seen once. Sequenced material: PBMCs. The receptor set was obtained from a woman aged 55-69 years in good health and CMV-seropositive.

The CDR3 DNA reads TGTGCCAGTAGCTCCGACAGTTATTTTGGCTACACCTTC. This sequence encodes CASSSDSYFGYTF. The rearrangement uses TRBV19 and TRBJ1-2; perhaps TRBD1 as D (5 bases). This CDR3 contains 13 residues. Germline CDR1 is LNHDA and CDR2 is SQIVND (reference sequence). V was pared by 6 bases and J by 7 bases, with 15 bases between.

J is TRBJ1-4 and V is TRBV7-2; maybe TRBD1 (6 bases). Germline V gives CDR1 SGHTA, CDR2 FQGNSA. The CDR3 is made up of 16 amino acids. With 3 bases removed from V and 3 bases from J, the gap between germline ends came to 14 bases. The CDR3 DNA reads TGTGCCAGCAGCTTGCTGGGGGCGGCTGCTAATGAAAAACTGTTTTTT. Its protein product is CASSLLGAAANEKLFF. Complete variable domain (other parts from reference TRBV7-2 and TRBJ1-4): GAGVSQSPSNKVTEKGKDVELRCDPISGHTALYWYRQSLGQGLEFLIYFQGNSAPDKSGLPSDRFSAERTGGSVSTLTIQRTQQEDSAVYLCASSLLGAAANEKLFFGSGTQLSVL.

V usage is TRBV27 and J usage is TRBJ2-5; no definite D call. CDR3 size: 13 residues. V lost 6 bases and J lost 0, with 8 bases in between. Germline V gives CDR1 MNHEY, CDR2 SMNVEV (reference sequence). CDR3 bases: TGTGCCAGCAGAAACGAGGACCAAGAGACCCAGTACTTC. It is translated as CASRNEDQETQYF.

This chain uses TRBV20-1 with TRBJ2-7; tentative D call: TRBD1 (7 bases). Deletions cut 6 bases from V and 2 bases from J, with 8 bases between. Germline assignment: CDR1 DFQATT and CDR2 SNEGSKA (reference sequence). The CDR3 length is 11 residues. Here the CDR3 DNA reads TGCAGTGCCAGGGGGGCCTACGAGCAGTACTTC. Protein product: CSARGAYEQYF.

J is TRBJ2-7 and V is TRBV4-3; D ambiguous. This CDR3 has 14 residues. The V gene lost 4 bases and the J gene lost 1 base, with 11 bases spanning the gap. Germline V gives CDR1 LGHNA, CDR2 YSLEER. CDR3 nucleotide sequence: TGCGCCAGCAGCCCTGCAGGCAGATCCTACGAGCAGTACTTC. Translation gives CASSPAGRSYEQYF.

The J gene is TRBJ1-4, the V gene TRBV5-1; TRBD1 matches 9 bases. The J segment lost 8 bases and the V segment lost 3 bases, leaving 11 bases of the junction unmatched. CDR3 length: 16 residues. Germline V gene lookup returns CDR1 SGHRS and CDR2 YFSETQ. CDR3: CASSSAQTGGEEKLFF. CDR3 nucleotide sequence: TGCGCCAGCAGCTCGGCCCAGACAGGGGGTGAAGAAAAACTGTTTTTT.

This clone has a handful of counts. The V call is TRBV7-9, the J call TRBJ2-1; 8 bases are a match to TRBD1. Germline CDR1 reads SEHNR; CDR2 reads FQNEAQ (reference sequence). With V trimmed by 2 bases and J by 7 bases, 7 bases remained unmatched. This CDR3 is built from 15 residues. The CDR3, as DNA: TGTGCCAGCAGCTTACAGGGGGCCCCTAAGAATGAGCAGTTCTTC. As protein: CASSLQGAPKNEQFF.

This clone was counted a few times. The chain joins TRBV18 to TRBJ1-4, with a weak D call TRBD1 (6 bases). Germline V CDR1 and CDR2: KGHSH, LQKENI. Trimming removed 3 bases at V and 3 bases at J, with 14 bases between. This CDR3 has 16 amino acids. In DNA form, the CDR3 reads TGTGCCAGCTCACCGACGGTGGGGGCTGCTAATGAAAAACTGTTTTTT. Its protein is CASSPTVGAANEKLFF.

The count of this clone is one. V and J are TRBV9 and TRBJ2-1; perhaps TRBD2 as D (5 bases). There are 15 residues in the CDR3. Trimming removed 3 bases from V and 1 base from J, with 11 bases in between. CDR1 and CDR2 (germline): SGDLS, YYNGEE. This CDR3 is CASSARDWSYNEQFF. In DNA, the CDR3 is TGTGCCAGCAGCGCTCGGGATTGGTCCTACAATGAGCAGTTCTTC. Looking up the rest from reference TRBV9 and TRBJ2-1 gives the full variable domain: DSGVTQTPKHLITATGQRVTLRCSPRSGDLSVYWYQQSLDQGLQFLIQYYNGEERAKGNILERFSAQQFPDLHSELNLSSLELGDSALYFCASSARDWSYNEQFFGPGTRLTVL.

The chain carries TRBV5-1 and TRBJ2-1; 10 bases are a match to TRBD2. The CDR3 sequence is 15 residues long. Trimming cost V 2 bases and J 8 bases; bases outside gene matches: 7. Germline V gene sequence: CDR1 SGHRS, CDR2 YFSETQ. The CDR3 DNA sequence: TGCGCCAGCAGCTTCCTAGCGGGAGATGTCGATGAGCAGTTCTTC. It yields the protein CASSFLAGDVDEQFF.